This T cell receptor beta chain appears in the sequencing data of a study of shared clonotypes between healthy human individuals. The V end lost 6 bases, the J end lost 3 bases, and 18 bases lay between the germline ends. CDR1 is MNHEY and CDR2 is SMNVEV in the germline V gene (reference sequence). This CDR3 contains 15 residues. About this clone itself: Its antigen remains unknown.

Sorted-subset replicate PCRs used 200 ng of genomic DNA. This amount corresponded to approximately 30,000 T cell genomes. TCRdb's copy holds only in-frame clones and misses some; the assay was immunoSEQ multiplex PCR. The sample lists about 1.4 million clones; roughly 96% were seen once. Findings and caveats of the study: Larger estimated richness was generally seen in naive subsets than in memory subsets. Against clonotypes common to all four donors, non-shared ones had lower generation probabilities.

CD4+ cells underwent separation, giving CD45RA+ naive and CD45RA-negative memory subsets. This chain joins TRBV27 and TRBJ2-7, with a possible D match to TRBD2 (6 bases). Sequences were obtained from naive CD4+ T cells sorted from blood. Documented subset: CD45RA+ positively selected. The TCR sequence derives from a man between 25 and 39 years old in good health. The CDR3 loop is CASSLSGPKIYEQYF. In DNA form, the CDR3 reads TGTGCCAGCAGCTTAAGCGGGCCCAAGATCTACGAGCAGTACTTC.